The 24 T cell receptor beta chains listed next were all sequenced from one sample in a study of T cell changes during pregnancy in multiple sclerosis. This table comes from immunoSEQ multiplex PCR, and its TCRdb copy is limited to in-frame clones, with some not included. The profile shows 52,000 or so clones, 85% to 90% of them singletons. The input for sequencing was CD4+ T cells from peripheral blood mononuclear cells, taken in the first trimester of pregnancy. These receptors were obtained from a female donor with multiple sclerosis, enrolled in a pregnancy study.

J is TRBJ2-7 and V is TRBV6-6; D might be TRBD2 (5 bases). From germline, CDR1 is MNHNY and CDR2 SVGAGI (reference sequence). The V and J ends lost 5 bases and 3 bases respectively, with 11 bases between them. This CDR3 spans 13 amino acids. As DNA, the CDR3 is TGTGCCAGCAGTAGAGCGGTTCTCTACGAGCAGTACTTC. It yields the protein CASSRAVLYEQYF.

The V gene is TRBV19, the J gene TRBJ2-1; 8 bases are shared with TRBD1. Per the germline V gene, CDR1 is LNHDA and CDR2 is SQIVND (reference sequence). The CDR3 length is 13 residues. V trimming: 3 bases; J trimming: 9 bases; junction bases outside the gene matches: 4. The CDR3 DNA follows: TGTGCCAGTAGTATCGACAGGGGACCTGAGCAGTTCTTC. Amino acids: CASSIDRGPEQFF.

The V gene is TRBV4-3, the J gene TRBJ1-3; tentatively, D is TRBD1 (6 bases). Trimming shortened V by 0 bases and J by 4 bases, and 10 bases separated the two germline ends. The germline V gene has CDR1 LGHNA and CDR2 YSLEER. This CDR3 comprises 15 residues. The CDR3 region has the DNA TGCGCCAGCAGCCAAGATCTTCAGGGGGGAAACACCATATATTTT. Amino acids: CASSQDLQGGNTIYF.

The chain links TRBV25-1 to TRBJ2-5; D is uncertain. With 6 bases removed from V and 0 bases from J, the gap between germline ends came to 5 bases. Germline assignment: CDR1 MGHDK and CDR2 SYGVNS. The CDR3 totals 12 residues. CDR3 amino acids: CASRRDQETQYF. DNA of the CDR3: TGTGCCAGCAGGCGTGACCAAGAGACCCAGTACTTC.

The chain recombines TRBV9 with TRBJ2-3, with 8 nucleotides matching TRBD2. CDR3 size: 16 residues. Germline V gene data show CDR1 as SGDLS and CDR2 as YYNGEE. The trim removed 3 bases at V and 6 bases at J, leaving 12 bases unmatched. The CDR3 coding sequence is TGTGCCAGCAGCGAGGGGGACCCGGGGGGGGCTGATACGCAGTATTTT. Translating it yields CASSEGDPGGADTQYF.

In nucleotides, the CDR3 is TGTGCCAGCCGACCGGGACTTAATTCCTACGAGCAGTACTTC. This gives the protein CASRPGLNSYEQYF. V gene TRBV27 combines with J gene TRBJ2-7, with a possible D match to TRBD2 (6 bases). Germline V gives CDR1 MNHEY, CDR2 SMNVEV (reference sequence). CDR3 length: 14 amino acids. V shed 8 bases and J shed 1 base, with 15 bases lying between them.

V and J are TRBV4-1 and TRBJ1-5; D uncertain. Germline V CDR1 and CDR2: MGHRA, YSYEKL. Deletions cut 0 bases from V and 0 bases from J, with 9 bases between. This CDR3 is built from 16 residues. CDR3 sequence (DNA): TGCGCCAGCAGCCAAGAAGCCACAGCTAGCAATCAGCCCCAGCATTTT. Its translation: CASSQEATASNQPQHF.

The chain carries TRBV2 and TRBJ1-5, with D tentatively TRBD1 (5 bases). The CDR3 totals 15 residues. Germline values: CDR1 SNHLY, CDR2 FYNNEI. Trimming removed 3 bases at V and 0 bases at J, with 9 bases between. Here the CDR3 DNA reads TGTGCCAGCAGTGAGACAGCCCATAGCAATCAGCCCCAGCATTTT. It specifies CASSETAHSNQPQHF.

The DNA for the CDR3 is TGTGCCAGCAGCTTAGTTATCGGACAGGGCTACGAGCAGTACTTC. It is translated as CASSLVIGQGYEQYF. The chain is built from TRBV11-1 and TRBJ2-7; 8 nucleotides align to TRBD1. V shed 1 base, J shed 3 bases, and the junction held 5 bases outside the gene matches. The CDR3 has 15 amino acids. Germline-derived CDR1 and CDR2 are SGHAT and FQDESV (reference sequence).

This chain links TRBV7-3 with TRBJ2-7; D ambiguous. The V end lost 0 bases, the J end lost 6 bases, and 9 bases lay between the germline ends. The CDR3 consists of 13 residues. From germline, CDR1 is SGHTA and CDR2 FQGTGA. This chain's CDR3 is CASSLTLGGEQYF. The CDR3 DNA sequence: TGTGCCAGCAGCTTAACTTTAGGCGGCGAGCAGTACTTC.

CDR3 region: CASSSLTGGFGDGYTF. CDR3 bases: TGTGCCAGCAGTTCACTGACAGGGGGTTTCGGGGATGGCTACACCTTC. This chain joins TRBV6-5 and TRBJ1-2, with 9 bases identical to TRBD1. V shed 4 bases, J shed 6 bases, and the junction held 12 bases outside the gene matches. Germline assignment: CDR1 MNHEY and CDR2 SVGAGI. The CDR3 contains 16 residues.

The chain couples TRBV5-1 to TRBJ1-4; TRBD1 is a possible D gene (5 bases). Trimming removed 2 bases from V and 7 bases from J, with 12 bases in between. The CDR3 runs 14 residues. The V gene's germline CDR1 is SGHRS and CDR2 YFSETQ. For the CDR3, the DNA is TGCGCCAGCAGCTTTGACAGCTGGAGTGAAAAACTGTTTTTT. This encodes CASSFDSWSEKLFF.

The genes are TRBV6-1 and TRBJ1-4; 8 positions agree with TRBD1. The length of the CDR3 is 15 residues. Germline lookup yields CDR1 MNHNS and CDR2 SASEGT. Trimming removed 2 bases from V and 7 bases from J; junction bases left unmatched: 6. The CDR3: CASSELAGGGEKLFF. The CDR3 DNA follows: TGTGCCAGCAGTGAATTGGCAGGGGGCGGTGAAAAACTGTTTTTT.

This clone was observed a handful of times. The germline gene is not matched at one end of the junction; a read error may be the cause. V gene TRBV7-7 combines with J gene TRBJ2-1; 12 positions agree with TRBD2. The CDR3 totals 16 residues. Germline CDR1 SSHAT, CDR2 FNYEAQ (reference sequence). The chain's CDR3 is CASSSASGRAGDEQFF. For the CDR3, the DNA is TGTGCTAGCAGCTCAGCTAGCGGGAGGGCCGGCGATGAGCAGTTCTTC.

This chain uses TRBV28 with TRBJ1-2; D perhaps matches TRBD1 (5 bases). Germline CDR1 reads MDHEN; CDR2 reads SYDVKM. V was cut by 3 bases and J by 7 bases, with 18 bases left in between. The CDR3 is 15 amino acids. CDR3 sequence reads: CASSLATETLPGYTF. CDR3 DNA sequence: TGTGCCAGCAGTTTGGCGACAGAGACCTTACCTGGCTACACCTTC.

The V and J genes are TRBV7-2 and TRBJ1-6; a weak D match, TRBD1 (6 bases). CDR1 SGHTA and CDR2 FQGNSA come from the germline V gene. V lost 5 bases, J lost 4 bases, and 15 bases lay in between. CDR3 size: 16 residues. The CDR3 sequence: CASSTRTAYYNSPLHF. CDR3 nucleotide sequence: TGTGCCAGCAGCACGCGGACAGCTTATTATAATTCACCCCTCCACTTT.

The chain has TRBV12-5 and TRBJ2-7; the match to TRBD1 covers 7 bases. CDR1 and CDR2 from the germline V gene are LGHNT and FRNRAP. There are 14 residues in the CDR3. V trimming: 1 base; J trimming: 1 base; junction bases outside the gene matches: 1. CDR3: CASGLGQGSYEQYF. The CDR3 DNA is TGTGCTAGTGGTTTGGGACAGGGTTCCTACGAGCAGTACTTC.

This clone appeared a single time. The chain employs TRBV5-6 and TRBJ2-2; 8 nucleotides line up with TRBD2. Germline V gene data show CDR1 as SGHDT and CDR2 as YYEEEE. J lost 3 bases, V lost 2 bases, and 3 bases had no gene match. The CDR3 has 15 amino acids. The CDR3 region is CASSFGTSYTGELFF. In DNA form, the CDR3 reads TGTGCCAGCAGCTTCGGGACTAGTTACACCGGGGAGCTGTTTTTT.

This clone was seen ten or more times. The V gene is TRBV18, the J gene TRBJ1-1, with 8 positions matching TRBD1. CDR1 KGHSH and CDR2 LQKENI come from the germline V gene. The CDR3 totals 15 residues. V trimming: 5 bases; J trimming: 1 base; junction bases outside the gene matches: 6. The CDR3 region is CASSRSGQGNTEAFF. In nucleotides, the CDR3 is TGTGCCAGCTCAAGGAGTGGACAGGGGAACACTGAAGCTTTCTTT.

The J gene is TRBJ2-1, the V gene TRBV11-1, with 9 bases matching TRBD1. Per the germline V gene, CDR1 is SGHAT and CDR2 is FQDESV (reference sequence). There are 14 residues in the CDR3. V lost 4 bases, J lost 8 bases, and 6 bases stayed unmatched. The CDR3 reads CASSSRDRAHEQFF. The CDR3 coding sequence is TGTGCCAGCAGCTCCCGGGACAGGGCTCATGAGCAGTTCTTC.

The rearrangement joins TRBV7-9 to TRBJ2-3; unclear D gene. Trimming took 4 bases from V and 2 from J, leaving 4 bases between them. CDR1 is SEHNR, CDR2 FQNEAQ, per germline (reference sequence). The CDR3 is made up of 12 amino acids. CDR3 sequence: CASSYITDTQYF. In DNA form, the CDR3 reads TGTGCCAGCAGCTACATCACAGATACGCAGTATTTT.

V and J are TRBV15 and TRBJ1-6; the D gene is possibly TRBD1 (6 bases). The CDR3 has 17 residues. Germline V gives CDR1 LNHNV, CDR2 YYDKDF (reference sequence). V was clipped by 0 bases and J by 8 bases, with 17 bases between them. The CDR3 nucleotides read TGTGCCACCAGCAGAGATCCTCAGGGGAAGAGATATTCACCCCTCCACTTT. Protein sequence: CATSRDPQGKRYSPLHF.

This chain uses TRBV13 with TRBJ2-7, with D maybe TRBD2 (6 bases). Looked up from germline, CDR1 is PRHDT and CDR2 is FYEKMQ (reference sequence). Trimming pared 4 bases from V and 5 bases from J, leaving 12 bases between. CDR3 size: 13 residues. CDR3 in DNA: TGTGCCAGCAGCTCTAGGCCGGGAGACGAGCAGTACTTC. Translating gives CASSSRPGDEQYF.

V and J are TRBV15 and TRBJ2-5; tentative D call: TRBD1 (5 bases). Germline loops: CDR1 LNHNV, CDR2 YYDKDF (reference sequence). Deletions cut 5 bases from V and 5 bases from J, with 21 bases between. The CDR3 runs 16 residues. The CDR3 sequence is CATSLRRGLAGETQYF. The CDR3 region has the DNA TGTGCCACCAGCTTACGAAGGGGATTAGCAGGGGAGACCCAGTACTTC. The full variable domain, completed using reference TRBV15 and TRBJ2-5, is DAMVIQNPRYQVTQFGKPVTLSCSQTLNHNVMYWYQQKSSQAPKLLFHYYDKDFNNEADTPDNFQSRRPNTSFCFLDIRSPGLGDTAMYLCATSLRRGLAGETQYFGPGTRLLVL.